This T cell receptor beta chain is drawn from a study of blood T cell repertoires in COVID-19. Study details: Whether acute or convalescent, the COVID-19 samples came from the United States, Italy and Spain.

This clone is a singleton in its sample. Original data processing: Reference gene primer amplification gave estimated nucleated cell counts. Profiling relied on immunoSEQ multiplex PCR, and the TCRdb table lists in-frame clones only, not all of them. The V and J calls and the clone size are those of that table, but D and trimming were determined from the DNA. The profile shows approximately 300,000 clones, roughly 88% of them singletons. The CDR3 runs 15 residues. The V and J ends lost 2 bases and 5 bases respectively, with 14 bases between them. Germline V lookup: CDR1 SGHRS, CDR2 YFSETQ. The source of this sequence is a woman aged 45-59 years with active or convalescent COVID-19. The sequencing input was peripheral blood. The chain links TRBV5-1 to TRBJ2-1; TRBD1 might be the D (5 bases). The CDR3 here is CASSFQGNGHNEQFF. The DNA for the CDR3 is TGCGCCAGCAGCTTTCAGGGTAACGGCCACAATGAGCAGTTCTTC.